Included here is one T cell receptor beta chain sequence, with context. Its antigen remains unidentified. This sample is drawn from a study of cytomegalovirus exposure and HLA in healthy donors. Notes on the study in general: Within a later analysis, the majority of CMV-associated TCR beta chains appeared HLA-restricted. Presence/absence analysis assumed near-uniform sequencing depth across donors.

The PCR had 60 Vbeta and 13 Jbeta primers. Profiling relied on immunoSEQ multiplex PCR, and the TCRdb table lists in-frame clones only, not all of them. Recorded for this sample: about 82,000 clones. CDR3 size: 14 residues. Trimming shortened V by 2 bases and J by 11 bases, and 21 bases separated the two germline ends. CDR1 and CDR2 (germline): GTSNPN, SVGIG (reference sequence). J is TRBJ2-5 and V is TRBV30; D perhaps matches TRBD1 (6 bases). The TCR was taken from a woman in her 30s in good health and CMV-seronegative. The sequenced sample consisted of PBMCs. In DNA, the CDR3 is TGTGCCTGGAGTAGGGACACCTTGTATATAGAGCAGTACTTC. It is translated as CAWSRDTLYIEQYF.